This T cell receptor (beta chain) was identified in a study of cytomegalovirus exposure and HLA in healthy donors. Primers: 60 Vbeta forward and 13 Jbeta reverse. Generated by immunoSEQ multiplex PCR, the TCRdb table keeps only in-frame clones and is missing some. The sample yields roughly 180,000 clones, around 80% seen once. Germline lookup yields CDR1 SGHVS and CDR2 FQNEAQ. V was clipped by 5 bases and J by 6 bases; unmatched bases: 12. The CDR3 is 15 residues long. The study's findings and limits: In most subjects, TCR beta sequences reportedly gave accurate predictions of HLA-A and HLA-B alleles. Across donors, most TCRs were seen rarely, yet some public ones were widespread.

A note on this clone: Its antigen is as yet unknown.

This clonotype was obtained from a woman aged 50 to 65 in good health and CMV-seropositive. The chain links TRBV7-8 to TRBJ1-2, with 7 bases lining up with TRBD1. Sample: PBMCs. The CDR3 DNA is TGTGCCAGCAGCCCCGGACAGGACAGGACCAATGGCTACACCTTC. It translates to CASSPGQDRTNGYTF.